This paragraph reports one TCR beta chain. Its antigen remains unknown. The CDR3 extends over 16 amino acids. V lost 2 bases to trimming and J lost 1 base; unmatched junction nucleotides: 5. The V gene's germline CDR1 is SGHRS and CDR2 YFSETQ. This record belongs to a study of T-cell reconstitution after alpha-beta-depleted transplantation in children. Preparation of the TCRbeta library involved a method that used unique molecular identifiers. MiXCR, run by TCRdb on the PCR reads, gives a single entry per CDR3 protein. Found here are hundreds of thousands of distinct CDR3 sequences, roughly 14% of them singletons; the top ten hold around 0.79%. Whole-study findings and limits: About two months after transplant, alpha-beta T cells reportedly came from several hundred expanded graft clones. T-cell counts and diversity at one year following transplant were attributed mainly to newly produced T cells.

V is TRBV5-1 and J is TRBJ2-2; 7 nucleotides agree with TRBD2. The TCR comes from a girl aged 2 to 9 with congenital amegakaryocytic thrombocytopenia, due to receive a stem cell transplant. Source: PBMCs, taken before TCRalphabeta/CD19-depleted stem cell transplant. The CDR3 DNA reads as TGCGCCAGCAGCTTCTCACTAGCGAAGAACACCGGGGAGCTGTTTTTT. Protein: CASSFSLAKNTGELFF.